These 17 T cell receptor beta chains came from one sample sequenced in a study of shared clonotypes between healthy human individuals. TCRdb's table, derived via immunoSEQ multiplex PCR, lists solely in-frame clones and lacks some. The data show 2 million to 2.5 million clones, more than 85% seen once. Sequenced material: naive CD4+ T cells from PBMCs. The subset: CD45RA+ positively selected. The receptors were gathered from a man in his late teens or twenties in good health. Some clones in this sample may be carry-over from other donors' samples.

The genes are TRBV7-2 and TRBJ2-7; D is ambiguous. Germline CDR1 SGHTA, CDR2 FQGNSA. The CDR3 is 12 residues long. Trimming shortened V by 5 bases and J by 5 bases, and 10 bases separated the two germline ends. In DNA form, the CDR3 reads TGTGCCAGCAGCCCACCCCGCCACGAGCAGTACTTC. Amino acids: CASSPPRHEQYF. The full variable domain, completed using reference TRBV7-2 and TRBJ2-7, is GAGVSQSPSNKVTEKGKDVELRCDPISGHTALYWYRQSLGQGLEFLIYFQGNSAPDKSGLPSDRFSAERTGGSVSTLTIQRTQQEDSAVYLCASSPPRHEQYFGPGTRLTVT.

This CDR3 reads CASSPAGGVDYGYTF. The DNA for the CDR3 is TGCGCCAGCAGTCCGGCAGGGGGGGTGGACTATGGCTACACCTTC. The V gene is TRBV23-1, the J gene TRBJ1-2; 7 positions match TRBD1. TRBV23-1 carries the ORF label, with uncertain function. The V segment lost 4 bases and the J segment 3 bases; nucleotides outside the gene matches: 8. This CDR3 spans 15 amino acids.

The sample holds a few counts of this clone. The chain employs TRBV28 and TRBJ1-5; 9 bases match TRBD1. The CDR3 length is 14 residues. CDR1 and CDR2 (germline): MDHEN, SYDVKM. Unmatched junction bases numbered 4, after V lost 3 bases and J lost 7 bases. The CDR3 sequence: CASSFDRGMQPQHF. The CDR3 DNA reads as TGTGCCAGCAGTTTCGACAGGGGGATGCAGCCCCAGCATTTT.

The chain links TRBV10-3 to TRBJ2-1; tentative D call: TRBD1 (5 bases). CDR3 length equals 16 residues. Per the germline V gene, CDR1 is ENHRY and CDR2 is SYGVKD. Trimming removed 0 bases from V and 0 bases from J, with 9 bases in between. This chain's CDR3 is CAISESQGSSYNEQFF. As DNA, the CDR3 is TGTGCCATCAGTGAGTCGCAGGGAAGCTCCTACAATGAGCAGTTCTTC.

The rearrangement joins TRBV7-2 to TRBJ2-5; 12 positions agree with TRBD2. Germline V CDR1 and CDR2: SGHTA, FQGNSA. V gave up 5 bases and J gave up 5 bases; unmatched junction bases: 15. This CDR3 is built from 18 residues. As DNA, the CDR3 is TGTGCCAGCAGCCCAGCCGCCGTACTAGCGGGAGGTGGGGAGACCCAGTACTTC. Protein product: CASSPAAVLAGGGETQYF. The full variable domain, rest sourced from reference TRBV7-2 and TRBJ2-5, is GAGVSQSPSNKVTEKGKDVELRCDPISGHTALYWYRQSLGQGLEFLIYFQGNSAPDKSGLPSDRFSAERTGGSVSTLTIQRTQQEDSAVYLCASSPAAVLAGGGETQYFGPGTRLLVL.

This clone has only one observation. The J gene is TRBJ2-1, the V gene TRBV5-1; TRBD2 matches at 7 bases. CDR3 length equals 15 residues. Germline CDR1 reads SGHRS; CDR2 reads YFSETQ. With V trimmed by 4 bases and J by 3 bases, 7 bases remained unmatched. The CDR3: CASSPTSSGYNEQFF. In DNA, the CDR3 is TGCGCCAGCAGCCCGACGTCTAGCGGCTACAATGAGCAGTTCTTC.

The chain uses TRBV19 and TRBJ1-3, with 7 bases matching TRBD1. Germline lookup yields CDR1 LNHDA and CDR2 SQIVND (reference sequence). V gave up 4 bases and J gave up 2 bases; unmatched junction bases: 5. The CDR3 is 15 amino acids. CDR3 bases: TGTGCCAGTAGTACCGGGACAGTAACTGGAAACACCATATATTTT. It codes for CASSTGTVTGNTIYF.

CDR3 nucleotides: TGTGCCAGCAGCTTAGTAACAGCCAATCAGCCCCAGCATTTT. It translates to CASSLVTANQPQHF. The chain uses TRBV11-2 and TRBJ1-5; unclear D gene. Germline V gene sequence: CDR1 SGHAT, CDR2 FQNNGV. CDR3 size: 14 residues. V lost 1 base to trimming and J lost 3 bases, with 7 bases between them.

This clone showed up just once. The CDR3 bases are TGTGCCAGCAGCCCGGTGAGCTCCTACAATGAGCAGTTCTTC. The encoded protein is CASSPVSSYNEQFF. This sequence joins TRBV5-6 and TRBJ2-1; D unclear. Germline V CDR1 and CDR2: SGHDT, YYEEEE. V lost 4 bases and J lost 0, with 8 bases in between. The CDR3 has 14 amino acids.

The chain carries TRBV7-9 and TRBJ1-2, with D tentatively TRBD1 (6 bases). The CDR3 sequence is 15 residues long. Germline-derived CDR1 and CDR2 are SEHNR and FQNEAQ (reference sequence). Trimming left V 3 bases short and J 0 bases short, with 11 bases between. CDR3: CASSFPGQPNYGYTF. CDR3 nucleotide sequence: TGTGCCAGCAGCTTTCCGGGACAACCTAACTATGGCTACACCTTC. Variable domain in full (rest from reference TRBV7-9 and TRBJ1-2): DTGVSQNPRHKITKRGQNVTFRCDPISEHNRLYWYRQTLGQGPEFLTYFQNEAQLEKSRLLSDRFSAERPKGSFSTLEIQRTEQGDSAMYLCASSFPGQPNYGYTFGSGTRLTVV.

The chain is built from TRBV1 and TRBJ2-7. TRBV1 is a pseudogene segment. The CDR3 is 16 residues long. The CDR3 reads CTSSQDVGITSYEQYF. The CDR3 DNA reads TGCACCAGCAGCCAAGACGTGGGGATAACTTCCTACGAGCAGTACTTC.

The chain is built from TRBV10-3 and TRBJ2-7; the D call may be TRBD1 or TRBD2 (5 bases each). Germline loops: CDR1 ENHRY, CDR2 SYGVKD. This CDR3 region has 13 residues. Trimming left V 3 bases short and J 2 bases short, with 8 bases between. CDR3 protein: CAISDGTTYEQYF. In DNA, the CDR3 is TGTGCCATCAGTGATGGGACGACCTACGAGCAGTACTTC.

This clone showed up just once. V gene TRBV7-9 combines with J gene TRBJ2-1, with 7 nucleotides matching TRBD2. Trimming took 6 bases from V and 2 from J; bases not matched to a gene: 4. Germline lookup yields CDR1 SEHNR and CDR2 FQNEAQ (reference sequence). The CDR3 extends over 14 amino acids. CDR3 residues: CASRAGETYNEQFF. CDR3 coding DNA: TGTGCCAGCAGGGCGGGAGAGACCTACAATGAGCAGTTCTTC.

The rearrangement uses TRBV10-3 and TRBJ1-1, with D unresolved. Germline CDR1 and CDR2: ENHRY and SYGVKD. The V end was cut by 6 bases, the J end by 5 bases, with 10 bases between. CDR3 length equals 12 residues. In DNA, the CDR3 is TGTGCCATCAGCGACCAAGGGACTGAAGCTTTCTTT. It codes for CAISDQGTEAFF.

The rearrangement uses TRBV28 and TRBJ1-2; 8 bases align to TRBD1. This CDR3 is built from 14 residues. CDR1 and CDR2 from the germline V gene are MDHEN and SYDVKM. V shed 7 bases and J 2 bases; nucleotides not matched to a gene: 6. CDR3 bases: TGTGCCAGCATCAGAGACAGGGGAAACTATGGCTACACCTTC. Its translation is CASIRDRGNYGYTF.

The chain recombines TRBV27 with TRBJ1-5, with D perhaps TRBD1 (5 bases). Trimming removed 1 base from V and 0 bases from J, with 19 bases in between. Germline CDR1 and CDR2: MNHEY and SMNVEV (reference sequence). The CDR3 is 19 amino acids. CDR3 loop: CASSLLGRPGAISNQPQHF. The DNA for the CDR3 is TGTGCCAGCAGTTTATTAGGACGGCCTGGGGCCATTAGCAATCAGCCCCAGCATTTT.

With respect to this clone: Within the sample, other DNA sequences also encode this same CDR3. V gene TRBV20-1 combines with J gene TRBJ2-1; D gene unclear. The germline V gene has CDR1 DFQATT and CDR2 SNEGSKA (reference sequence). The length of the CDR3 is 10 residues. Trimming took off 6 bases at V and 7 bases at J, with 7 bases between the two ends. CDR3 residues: CSARRNEQFF. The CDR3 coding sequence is TGCAGTGCCCGCCGGAATGAGCAGTTCTTC.